This TCR beta chain was obtained from a study of T cell responses to AZD1222 COVID-19 vaccine. Study-level findings and limits: Rises in breadth and depth of Spike-specific TCRs came after two AZD1222 doses. Most donors were white British and more were female, and clonal diversity was possibly underestimated.

In germline, CDR1 is MNHEY, CDR2 SVGAGI. The CDR3 spans 12 residues. The V end was cut by 6 bases, the J end by 4 bases, with 9 bases between. On this clone itself: What it binds is unknown.

Profiled with immunoSEQ multiplex PCR; TCRdb holds only in-frame clones, not every one. The sample holds 150,000 to 180,000 clones, 86% seen once. The receptor was isolated from an adult in good health. Source: peripheral blood, taken on day 0 of MenACWY control vaccination. The J gene is TRBJ1-2, the V gene TRBV6-5; TRBD1 is a possible D gene (6 bases). The CDR3 DNA reads as TGTGCCAGCAGGGCAGGGGCCTATGGCTACACCTTC. This translates into CASRAGAYGYTF.